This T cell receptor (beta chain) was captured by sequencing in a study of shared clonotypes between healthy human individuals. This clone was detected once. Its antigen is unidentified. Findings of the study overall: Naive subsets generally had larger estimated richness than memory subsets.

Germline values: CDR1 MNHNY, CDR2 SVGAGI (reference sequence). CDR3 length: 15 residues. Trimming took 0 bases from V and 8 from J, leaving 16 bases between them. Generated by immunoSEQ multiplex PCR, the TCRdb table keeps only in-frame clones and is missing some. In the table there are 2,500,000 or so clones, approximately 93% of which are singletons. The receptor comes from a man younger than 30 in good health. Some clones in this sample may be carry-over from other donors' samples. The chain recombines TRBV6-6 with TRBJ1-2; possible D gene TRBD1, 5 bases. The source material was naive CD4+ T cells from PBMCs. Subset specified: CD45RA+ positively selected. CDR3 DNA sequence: TGTGCCAGCAGTTACTCGATCCAGGCCGGGGGAGGCTACACCTTC. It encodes CASSYSIQAGGGYTF.